These T cell receptor beta chains were read from a single sample in a study of shared clonotypes between healthy human individuals. The assay was immunoSEQ multiplex PCR, and TCRdb's table has in-frame clones only and misses some. The sample has roughly 590,000 clones, nearly 97% seen once; the top ten hold 0.095% to 0.12%. Sequencing was carried out using naive CD8+ T cells sorted from blood. Receptors originate from a woman in her 30s in good health. The conserved cysteine and the conserved F or W are not part of the CDR3 here.

J,V,CDR3
TRBJ1-2,TRBV28,ASSPNRQALYGYT
TRBJ2-1,TRBV28,ASSSLRKGAGNNEQF
TRBJ2-1,TRBV14,ASSQDFREDNEQF
TRBJ2-7,TRBV27,ASSLSGSSYEQY
TRBJ1-6,TRBV28,ASRWDFGNSPLH
TRBJ2-1,TRBV28,ASSDFRDYSYNEQF
TRBJ2-7,TRBV7-9,ASSLASGRAYEQY
TRBJ1-1,TRBV30,AWSVGQGTVTEAF
TRBJ1-1,TRBV4-2,ASSQEGTNLEAF
TRBJ2-7,TRBV13,ASSSGTGVSYEQY
TRBJ1-1,TRBV10-3,AISESAGVLLTEAF
TRBJ1-1,TRBV28,ASSSPTGVSPEAF
TRBJ1-4,TRBV29-1,SVWTGDNEKLF
TRBJ1-2,TRBV6-5,ASSEAPYGYT
TRBJ2-7,TRBV6-6,ASSPVRVDEQY
TRBJ1-3,TRBV11-2,ASSLVNSNTIY
TRBJ2-3,TRBV9,ASSAETSGRWTGTDTQY
TRBJ1-1,TRBV6-5,ASSYVGQGSTEAF
TRBJ1-5,TRBV28,ASTRSATELNQPQH
TRBJ2-1,TRBV28,ASSLLLAGLSGEQF
TRBJ2-6,TRBV13,ASSLGLGDSSGANVLT
TRBJ1-1,TRBV28,ASRDLDNTEAF
TRBJ1-1,TRBV28,ASSLRVAAGTEAF
TRBJ2-2,TRBV28,ASSWDSKNTGELF
TRBJ1-5,TRBV28,ASSFLLYSNQPQH
TRBJ2-7,TRBV5-6,ASSFGDGGDYEQY
TRBJ2-1,TRBV9,ASSGAPSGRINSSYNEQF
TRBJ2-1,TRBV2,ASRPRLAGGPNEQF
TRBJ2-1,TRBV5-6,ASSRHLRGLATDEQF
TRBJ2-7,TRBV19,ASSLGTSGRNEQY
TRBJ1-2,TRBV27,ASSLSPALDGYT
TRBJ2-3,TRBV14,ASSQALYVDTQY
TRBJ1-5,TRBV13,ASSLGQGIDQPQH
TRBJ2-7,TRBV28,ASSLFRGAFHEQY
TRBJ1-2,TRBV5-4,ASSLDRQGDGYT
TRBJ2-4,TRBV5-8,ASPRGALAKNIQY
TRBJ2-1,TRBV10-2,ASSEREGQGNEQF
TRBJ2-5,TRBV14,ASSLSTGLETQY
TRBJ2-1,TRBV7-9,ASSPGLAEYNEQF
TRBJ1-2,TRBV27,ASSMDRVGGYT
TRBJ2-7,TRBV29-1,SVWGGRDDYEQY
TRBJ2-1,TRBV29-1,SVDDGLAENYNEQF
TRBJ2-2,TRBV10-1,ASSETAGAGELF
TRBJ1-4,TRBV6-5,ASGGSTNEKLF
TRBJ1-1,TRBV27,ASSLVGVWDTEAF
TRBJ1-5,TRBV28,ASSFSPGGSGNQPQH
TRBJ2-3,TRBV5-1,ASSTPRDGLTDTQY
TRBJ2-1,TRBV5-4,ASSLGHNEQF
TRBJ1-2,TRBV7-9,ASSLAEANINYGYT
TRBJ2-7,TRBV2,ASILAESGTGLGEQY
TRBJ1-1,TRBV13,ASSQHENTEAF
.,TRBV6-5,ASSYSTGYEQY